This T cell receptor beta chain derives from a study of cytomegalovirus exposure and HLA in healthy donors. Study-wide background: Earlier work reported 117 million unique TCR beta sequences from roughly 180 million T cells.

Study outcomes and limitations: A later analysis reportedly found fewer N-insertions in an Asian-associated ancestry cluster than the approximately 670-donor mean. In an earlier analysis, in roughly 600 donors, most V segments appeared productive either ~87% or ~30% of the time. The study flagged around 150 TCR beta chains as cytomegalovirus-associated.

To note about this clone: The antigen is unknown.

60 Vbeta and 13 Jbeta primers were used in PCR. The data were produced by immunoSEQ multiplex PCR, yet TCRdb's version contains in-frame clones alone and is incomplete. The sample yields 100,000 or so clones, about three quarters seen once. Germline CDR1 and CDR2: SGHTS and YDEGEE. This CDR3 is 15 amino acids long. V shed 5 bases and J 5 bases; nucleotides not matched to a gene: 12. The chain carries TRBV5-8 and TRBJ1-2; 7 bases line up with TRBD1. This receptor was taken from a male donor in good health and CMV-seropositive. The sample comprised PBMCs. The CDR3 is CASSSATGRRYGYTF. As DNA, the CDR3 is TGTGCCAGCAGTTCCGCGACAGGGCGCCGGTATGGCTACACCTTC.